A single sample is the source of the 14 T cell receptor beta chains below, sequenced in a study of T-cell reconstitution after alpha-beta-depleted transplantation in children. For TCRbeta, the library was prepared with unique molecular identifiers. TCRdb recomputed calls from the PCR reads with MiXCR, one row per CDR3 protein. The table records 200,000 to 300,000 distinct CDR3 sequences, approximately 12% of them present only once. Specimen: PBMCs from the stem cell graft donor, collected from the stem cell graft. The receptors here all came from a human donor who donated a stem cell graft to a child with acute lymphoblastic leukemia.

Comment on this clonotype: A much larger clone lies a single base off, so this may be a read error. The V gene is TRBV12-3 or TRBV12-4, the J gene TRBJ1-2, with TRBD1 identical over 8 bases. Losses at the gene ends were 5 bases for V and 4 bases for J; bases not matched to a gene: 9. There are 15 residues in the CDR3. The CDR3 here is CASSPGTGSSYGYTF. The DNA of the CDR3 is TGTGCCAGCAGTCCAGGGACAGGATCCAGCTATGGCTACACCTTC.

V is TRBV6-5 and J is TRBJ1-6, with TRBD1 identical over 8 bases. CDR1 and CDR2 from the germline V gene are MNHEY and SVGAGI. Germline trimming cut 2 bases from V and 1 base from J; bases unmatched to any gene: 7. The CDR3 is made up of 18 amino acids. CDR3 nucleotide sequence: TGTGCCAGCAGTTACACGAAGGACAGGGTGTCCTATAATTCACCCCTCCACTTT. This gives the protein CASSYTKDRVSYNSPLHF.

This clonotype was seen many times. V is TRBV20-1 and J is TRBJ2-1; perhaps TRBD2 as D (5 bases). Deletions cut 1 base from V and 10 bases from J, with 23 bases between. Germline CDR1 reads DFQATT; CDR2 reads SNEGSKA (reference sequence). There are 16 residues in the CDR3. The CDR3, as DNA: TGCAGTGCTAGAGGGAAGTGGGCTAGCTGGGAAAAGGAGCAGTTCTTC. Translated: CSARGKWASWEKEQFF.

This clonotype was counted between two and nine times. The rearrangement links TRBV7-9 to TRBJ2-7; 10 bases are shared with TRBD1. The V gene's germline CDR1 is SEHNR and CDR2 FQNEAQ (reference sequence). The CDR3 contains 15 residues. V shed 5 bases, J shed 7 bases, and the junction held 11 bases outside the gene matches. The chain's CDR3 is CASSAPGTGVWEQYF. The CDR3 DNA reads as TGTGCCAGCAGCGCACCCGGGACAGGGGTTTGGGAGCAGTACTTC.

CDR3 bases: TGTGCCAGCAGCGCTGGACTAGCGGGGGGCCCGAAACCTCAGACCCAGTACTTC. Residues: CASSAGLAGGPKPQTQYF. J is TRBJ2-5 and V is TRBV7-6; 14 bases align to TRBD2. V was clipped by 5 bases and J by 6 bases; unmatched bases: 14. The CDR3 runs to 18 residues. Germline CDR1 is SGHVS and CDR2 is FNYEAQ.

This clonotype was picked up many times. This chain connects TRBV5-1 to TRBJ2-3; 8 bases are a match to TRBD2. The germline CDR1 and CDR2 sequences are SGHRS and YFSETQ. This CDR3 comprises 15 residues. J was trimmed by 5 bases and V by 0 bases; bases with no gene match: 5. The CDR3 DNA sequence: TGCGCCAGCAGCTTGGAGGCGGGAGGTGGAGATACGCAGTATTTT. As protein: CASSLEAGGGDTQYF.

This clonotype was recorded many times. J is TRBJ2-3 and V is TRBV5-1; 7 nucleotides match TRBD1. The CDR3 contains 17 residues. Germline trimming cut 3 bases from V and 5 bases from J; bases unmatched to any gene: 15. Germline V gene sequence: CDR1 SGHRS, CDR2 YFSETQ. The CDR3 spells CASSSGPQGSSGDTQYF. In DNA form, the CDR3 reads TGCGCCAGCAGCTCGGGGCCACAGGGGTCGAGTGGAGATACGCAGTATTTT.

This clonotype was recorded many times. The junction shows a germline mismatch at one end, possibly a read error. The V call is TRBV7-2, the J call TRBJ2-2, with 8 bases fitting TRBD2. Germline assignment: CDR1 SGHTA and CDR2 FQGNSA. The CDR3 has 15 residues. CDR3 sequence: CASSLAGPYTGELFF. Here the CDR3 DNA reads TGTGCCAGCAGTTTAGCGGGGCCCTACACCGGGGAGCTGTTTTTT.

This clonotype was detected many times. This sequence joins TRBV12-3 or TRBV12-4 and TRBJ1-6, with D possibly TRBD1 on 6 matching bases. The CDR3 length is 13 residues. The V end was cut by 5 bases, the J end by 11 bases, with 13 bases between. The CDR3 DNA reads TGTGCCAGCAGTCTAGACAGGAACCCACCCCTCCACTTT. Translation: CASSLDRNPPLHF.

This clonotype appeared many times. V is TRBV11-1 and J is TRBJ1-2; 8 bases fit TRBD1. CDR1 is SGHAT and CDR2 is FQDESV in the germline V gene (reference sequence). This CDR3 region has 18 residues. Germline trimming cut 3 bases from V and 3 bases from J; bases unmatched to any gene: 15. DNA for the CDR3: TGTGCCAGCAGCTTGGTGACAGGGGTCGTAGTGCACGACTATGGCTACACCTTC. This codes for CASSLVTGVVVHDYGYTF.

This clonotype showed up many times. The chain is built from TRBV7-2 and TRBJ1-1, with D maybe TRBD1 (5 bases). CDR3 length: 13 residues. V was trimmed by 8 bases and J by 8 bases, leaving 18 bases between them. Germline CDR1 is SGHTA and CDR2 is FQGNSA. The CDR3 coding sequence is TGTGCCAGCTCAGGGACCGCTCGGGCGGAAGCTTTCTTT. Translation: CASSGTARAEAFF.

In its sample, this clonotype was seen many times. This sequence joins TRBV30 and TRBJ2-7; 11 nucleotides align to TRBD1. The CDR3 loop spans 18 amino acids. Germline-derived CDR1 and CDR2 are GTSNPN and SVGIG (reference sequence). The junction had 16 bases not matched to a gene; V was cut back by 1 base and J by 5 bases. CDR3 residues: CAWSDPGQGGRLPDEQYF. The CDR3 bases are TGTGCCTGGAGTGACCCGGGACAGGGGGGGCGGTTACCGGACGAGCAGTACTTC.

V is TRBV7-9 and J is TRBJ1-2; 9 nucleotides agree with TRBD1. The CDR3 has 14 residues. The V gene end was trimmed by 2 bases and the J gene end by 6 bases; junction bases not matched to a gene: 4. Germline V lookup: CDR1 SEHNR, CDR2 FQNEAQ (reference sequence). The CDR3 nucleotides read TGTGCCAGCAGCTTAACAGGGGGCGAGCATGGCTACACCTTC. This codes for CASSLTGGEHGYTF.

In this sample, this clonotype turned up many times. This chain links TRBV24-1 with TRBJ2-3; D might be TRBD1 (6 bases). Trimming removed 5 bases from V and 1 base from J, with 12 bases in between. From germline, CDR1 is KGHDR and CDR2 SFDVKD. The CDR3 covers 15 residues. In DNA, the CDR3 is TGTGCCACCAGTGGCCGGGACACTCGCACAGATACGCAGTATTTT. Encoded protein: CATSGRDTRTDTQYF.